This TCR beta chain was documented in a study of blood T cell repertoires in COVID-19. Study as a whole: The United States, Italy and Spain were the sources of the acute and convalescent COVID-19 samples. PBMCs, B-cell-depleted T cells, or T cells were the source of the cDNA or gDNA that made up the material.

The CDR3 covers 16 residues. V shed 3 bases and J shed 0 bases, with 14 bases lying between them. Germline CDR1 is KGHSH and CDR2 is LQKENI. This clone showed up just a few times. TCRdb's table, derived via immunoSEQ multiplex PCR, lists solely in-frame clones and lacks some. Among approximately 71,000 clones, 86% were seen once, and the ten largest hold over 4%. The clonotype comes from a man between 50 and 59 years old with acute or convalescent COVID-19. The chain joins TRBV18 to TRBJ1-2; no definite D call. Sample: peripheral blood. CDR3 protein: CASSPRHNEANYGYTF. The CDR3 DNA reads as TGTGCCAGCTCACCGCGACACAACGAAGCTAACTATGGCTACACCTTC.